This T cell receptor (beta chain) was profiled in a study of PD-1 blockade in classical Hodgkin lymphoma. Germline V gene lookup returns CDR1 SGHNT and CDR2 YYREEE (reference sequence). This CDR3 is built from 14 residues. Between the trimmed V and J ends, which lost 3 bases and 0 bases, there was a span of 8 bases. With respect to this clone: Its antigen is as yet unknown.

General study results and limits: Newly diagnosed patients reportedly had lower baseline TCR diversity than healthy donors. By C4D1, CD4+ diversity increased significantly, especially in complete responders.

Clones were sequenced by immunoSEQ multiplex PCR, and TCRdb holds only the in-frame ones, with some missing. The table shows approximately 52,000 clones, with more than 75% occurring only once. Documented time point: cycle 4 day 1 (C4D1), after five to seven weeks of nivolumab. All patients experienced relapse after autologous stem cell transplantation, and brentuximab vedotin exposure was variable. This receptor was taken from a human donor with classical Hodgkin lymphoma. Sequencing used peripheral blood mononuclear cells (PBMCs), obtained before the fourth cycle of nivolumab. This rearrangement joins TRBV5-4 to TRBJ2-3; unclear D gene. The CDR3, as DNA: TGTGCCAGCAGCTCCCTCGCTAGCACAGATACGCAGTATTTT. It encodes CASSSLASTDTQYF. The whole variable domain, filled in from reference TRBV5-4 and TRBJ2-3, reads ETGVTQSPTHLIKTRGQQVTLRCSSQSGHNTVSWYQQALGQGPQFIFQYYREEENGRGNFPPRFSGLQFPNYSSELNVNALELDDSALYLCASSSLASTDTQYFGPGTRLTVL.